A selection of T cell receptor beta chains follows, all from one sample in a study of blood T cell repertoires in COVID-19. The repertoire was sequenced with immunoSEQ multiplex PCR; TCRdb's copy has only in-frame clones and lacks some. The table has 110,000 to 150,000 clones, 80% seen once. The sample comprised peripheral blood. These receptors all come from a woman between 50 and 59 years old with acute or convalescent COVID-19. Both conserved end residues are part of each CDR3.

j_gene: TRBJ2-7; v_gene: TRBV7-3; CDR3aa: CASSLQGPLSYEQYF
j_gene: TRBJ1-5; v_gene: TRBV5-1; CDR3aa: CASSLEGVDQPQHF
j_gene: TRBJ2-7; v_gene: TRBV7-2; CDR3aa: CASSQVFSGEQYF
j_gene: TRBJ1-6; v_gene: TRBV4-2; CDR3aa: CASSQFLNQGNSPLHF
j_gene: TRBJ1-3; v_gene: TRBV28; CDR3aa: CASSLRGQRVGNTIYF
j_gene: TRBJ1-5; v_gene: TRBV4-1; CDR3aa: CASSPSHRGFRNQPQHF
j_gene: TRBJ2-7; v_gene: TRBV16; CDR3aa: CASSQRTGSYEQYF
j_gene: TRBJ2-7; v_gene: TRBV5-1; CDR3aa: CASSTSGGGYEQYF
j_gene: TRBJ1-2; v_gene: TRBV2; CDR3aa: CASRKDSGGYTF
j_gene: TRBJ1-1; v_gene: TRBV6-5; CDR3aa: CASSYGELNTEAFF
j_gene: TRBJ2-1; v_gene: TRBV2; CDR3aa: CASSAPSTSGGRNYNEQFF
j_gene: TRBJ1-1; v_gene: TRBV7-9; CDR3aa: CASSTVGGTEAFF
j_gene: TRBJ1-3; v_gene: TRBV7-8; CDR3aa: CASSLESGILYF
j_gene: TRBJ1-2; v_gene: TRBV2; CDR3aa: CASSESQGLGYGYTF
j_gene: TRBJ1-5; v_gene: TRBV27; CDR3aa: CASSPETGNLGQPQHF
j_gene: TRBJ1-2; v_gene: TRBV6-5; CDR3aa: CATSSYGYTF
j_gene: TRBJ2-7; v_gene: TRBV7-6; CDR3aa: CASSLRQESYEQYF
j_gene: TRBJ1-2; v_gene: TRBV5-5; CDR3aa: CASSLLGEGYGYTF
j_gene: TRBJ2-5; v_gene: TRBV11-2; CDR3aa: CASSPGTSGGQETQYF
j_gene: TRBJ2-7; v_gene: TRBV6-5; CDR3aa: CASSYGGGMYYEQYF
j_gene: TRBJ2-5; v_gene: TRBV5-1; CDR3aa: CASSVTSQGVETQYF
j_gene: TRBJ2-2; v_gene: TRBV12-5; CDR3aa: CASGLLLGLAGEITGELFF
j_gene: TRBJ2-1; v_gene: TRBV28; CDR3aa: CASSSIGLADYNEQFF
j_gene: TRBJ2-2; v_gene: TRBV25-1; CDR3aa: CASSDTRGMDTGELFF
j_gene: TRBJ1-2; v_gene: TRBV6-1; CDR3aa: CASRGQGNYGYTF
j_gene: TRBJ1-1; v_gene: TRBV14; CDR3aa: CASSQVSSATEAFF
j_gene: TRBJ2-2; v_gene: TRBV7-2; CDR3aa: CASSFTLTGSGELFF
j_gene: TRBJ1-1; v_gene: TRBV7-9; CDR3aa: CASSGPGQGDTEAFF
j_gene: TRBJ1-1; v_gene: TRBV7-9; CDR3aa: CASSFSGGPEAFF
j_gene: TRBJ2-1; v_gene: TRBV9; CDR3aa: CASSAGAGGYNEQFF
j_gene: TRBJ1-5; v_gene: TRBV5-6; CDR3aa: CASSWGQSSNQPQHF
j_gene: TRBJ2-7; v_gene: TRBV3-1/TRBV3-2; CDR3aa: CASSQADRGLHYEQYF